This T cell receptor beta chain was obtained from a study of T cell responses to AZD1222 COVID-19 vaccine. Study-wide findings and caveats: Repertoires were sampled only after the peak T cell response. A rise in Spike-specific TCR breadth and depth followed two AZD1222 doses.

Second-dose recipients at about 4 or about 12 weeks were treated as one pooled group. Concerning this clone itself: No antigen is known for it.

TCRdb keeps only in-frame clones here, not all; method: immunoSEQ multiplex PCR. The table shows approximately 150,000 clones, with approximately 90% occurring only once. The receptor was isolated from an adult who received the AZD1222 COVID-19 vaccine. The sequencing used peripheral blood, collected 28 days after the second AZD1222 dose.

CDR3 DNA sequence: TGTGCCATCAGTGAAAGAGAGGGTTGGAACACTGAAGCTTTCTTT. Translating gives CAISEREGWNTEAFF. The chain is built from TRBV10-3 and TRBJ1-1, with no clear D. CDR3 length: 15 residues. Germline V gene sequence: CDR1 ENHRY, CDR2 SYGVKD. V lost 3 bases to trimming and J lost 1 base, with 12 bases between them.